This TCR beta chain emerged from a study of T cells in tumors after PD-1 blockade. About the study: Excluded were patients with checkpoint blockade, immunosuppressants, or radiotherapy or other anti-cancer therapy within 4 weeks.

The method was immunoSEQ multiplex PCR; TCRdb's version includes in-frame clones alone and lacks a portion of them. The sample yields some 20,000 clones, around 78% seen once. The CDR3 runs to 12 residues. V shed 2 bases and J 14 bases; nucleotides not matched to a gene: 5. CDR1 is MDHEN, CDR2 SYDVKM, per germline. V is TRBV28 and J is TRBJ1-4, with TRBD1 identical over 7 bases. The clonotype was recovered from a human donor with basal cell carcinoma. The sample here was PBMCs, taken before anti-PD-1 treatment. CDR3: CASSLSLTGLFF. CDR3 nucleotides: TGTGCCAGCAGTTTAAGCCTGACAGGGCTGTTTTTT. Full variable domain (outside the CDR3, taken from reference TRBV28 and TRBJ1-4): DVKVTQSSRYLVKRTGEKVFLECVQDMDHENMFWYRQDPGLGLRLIYFSYDVKMKEKGDIPEGYSVSREKKERFSLILESASTNQTSMYLCASSLSLTGLFFGSGTQLSVL.